One and the same sample provided the 20 T cell receptor beta chains below, sequenced in a study of neurological immune-mediated disorders. Each CDR3 protein gets one entry after TCRdb re-called the 5' RACE reads with MiXCR. Of around 50,000 distinct CDR3 sequences detected, around 16% appear once; the ten largest clones hold 4.4%. Specimen: PBMCs. These receptors were taken from a man aged 60-69 years in good health.

This clonotype was seen at least ten times. The rearrangement links TRBV7-2 to TRBJ2-7; D ambiguous. This CDR3 is 15 amino acids long. Trimming took 5 bases from V and 2 from J, leaving 16 bases between them. Per germline, CDR1 SGHTA and CDR2 FQGNSA. As DNA, the CDR3 is TGTGCCAGCAGCCAAGGGCGCCAGAGAGCCTACGAGCAGTACTTC. It translates to CASSQGRQRAYEQYF.

In its sample, this clonotype was seen many times. This sequence joins TRBV20-1 and TRBJ2-1; D is ambiguous. V was clipped by 6 bases and J by 0 bases, with 12 bases between them. The CDR3 runs to 14 residues. The germline gives CDR1 DFQATT, CDR2 SNEGSKA (reference sequence). The CDR3 bases are TGCAGTGCCAGATCAGATAGCTCCTACAATGAGCAGTTCTTC. Residues: CSARSDSSYNEQFF.

This clonotype was found many times. The CDR3 bases are TGCAGTGCTACCCGGGACACCCTATATGAGCAGTTCTTC. Residues: CSATRDTLYEQFF. The gene calls are TRBV20-1 and TRBJ2-1; maybe TRBD1 (6 bases). Per germline, CDR1 DFQATT and CDR2 SNEGSKA (reference sequence). CDR3 length equals 13 residues. Trimming pared 4 bases from V and 8 bases from J, leaving 15 bases between.

Note on this clonotype: Mismatch with germline at one junction end may stem from a read error. The chain links TRBV15 to TRBJ1-1; D is perhaps TRBD1 (5 bases). CDR1 is LNHNV, CDR2 YYDKDF, per germline (reference sequence). CDR3 length: 13 residues. CDR3 nucleotide sequence: TGTGCCACCGGCAGCCCGGGACCCAATGAAGCATTCTTT. This encodes CATGSPGPNEAFF.

This clonotype was observed a few times. This may arise from a read error, as a much more abundant clone is one base away. The chain joins TRBV7-2 to TRBJ2-1, with TRBD2 as a possible D gene (5 bases). Germline CDR1 and CDR2: SGHTA and FQGNSA. The CDR3 totals 15 residues. V was pared by 2 bases and J by 10 bases, with 18 bases between. This CDR3 reads CASSLRDSGLWEQFF. The CDR3 region has the DNA TGTGCCAGCAGCTTACGGGATTCGGGGTTATGGGAGCAGTTCTTC. Supplemented by reference TRBV7-2 and TRBJ2-1, the full variable domain reads GAGVSQSPSNKVTEKGKDVELRCDPISGHTALYWYRQSLGQGLEFLIYFQGNSAPDKSGLPSDRFSAERTGGSVSTLTIQRTQQEDSAVYLCASSLRDSGLWEQFFGPGTRLTVL.

This clonotype showed up many times. The chain links TRBV29-1 to TRBJ2-1, with 9 bases lining up with TRBD1. The junction had 8 bases not matched to a gene; V was cut back by 3 bases and J by 8 bases. CDR1 and CDR2 from the germline V gene are SQVTM and ANQGSEA. This CDR3 has 14 residues. DNA for the CDR3: TGCAGCGTTGACCCGGGACAGGGAAACTATGAGCAGTTCTTC. Translation gives CSVDPGQGNYEQFF.

The chain combines TRBV29-1 with TRBJ1-4; 9 bases align to TRBD1. CDR1 and CDR2 from the germline V gene are SQVTM and ANQGSEA. The CDR3 is 14 residues long. V dropped 4 bases and J dropped 5; count of bases not matched to a gene: 5. The CDR3: CSVGKGTGNEKLFF. The DNA for the CDR3 is TGCAGCGTTGGGAAGGGGACAGGGAATGAAAAACTGTTTTTT. Full variable domain (remainder filled in from reference TRBV29-1 and TRBJ1-4): SAVISQKPSRDICQRGTSLTIQCQVDSQVTMMFWYRQQPGQSLTLIATANQGSEATYESGFVIDKFPISRPNLTFSTLTVSNMSPEDSSIYLCSVGKGTGNEKLFFGSGTQLSVL.

In its sample, this clonotype was seen many times. V gene TRBV7-2 combines with J gene TRBJ1-2, with 9 positions matching TRBD1. The CDR3 is 14 amino acids. The trim removed 5 bases at V and 5 bases at J, leaving 6 bases unmatched. CDR1 is SGHTA and CDR2 is FQGNSA in the germline V gene. CDR3 nucleotide sequence: TGTGCCAGCAGCCCCGGGACAGGGAAGTATGGCTACACCTTC. Protein product: CASSPGTGKYGYTF.

This clonotype was seen a handful of times. The rearrangement links TRBV21-1 to TRBJ2-5; TRBD2 is the table's D call, not checked against the DNA. TRBV21-1 is a pseudogene locus. There are 14 residues in the CDR3. This CDR3 is CASLSRDHGETQYF. DNA of the CDR3: TGTGCCAGCCTATCCCGGGACCACGGAGAGACCCAGTACTTC.

This clonotype was seen many times. The rearrangement uses TRBV15 and TRBJ2-7; D is perhaps TRBD1 or TRBD2 (5 bases each). V gave up 1 base and J gave up 5 bases, with 9 bases separating them. Germline V CDR1 and CDR2: LNHNV, YYDKDF (reference sequence). This CDR3 spans 13 amino acids. The CDR3 DNA is TGTGCCACCAGCAGAGTTCAGGGAGACGAGCAGTACTTC. It translates to CATSRVQGDEQYF.

This clonotype appeared many times. The chain recombines TRBV10-3 with TRBJ2-7; D remains ambiguous. CDR3 size: 14 residues. Germline CDR1 is ENHRY and CDR2 is SYGVKD. The V end was cut by 3 bases, the J end by 0 bases, with 9 bases between. The CDR3, as DNA: TGTGCCATCAGTGAATCCCCCGGCTCCTACGAGCAGTACTTC. Its protein product is CAISESPGSYEQYF.

There are many counts of this clonotype. The chain recombines TRBV5-1 with TRBJ1-1; D is possibly TRBD1 (6 bases). Per the germline V gene, CDR1 is SGHRS and CDR2 is YFSETQ. The CDR3 loop spans 15 amino acids. The V and J ends lost 7 bases and 4 bases respectively, with 20 bases between them. CDR3: CASGGGRTSATEAFF. The CDR3 nucleotides read TGCGCCAGCGGGGGGGGCAGGACCTCGGCCACTGAAGCTTTCTTT.

This clonotype was counted many times. The rearrangement links TRBV9 to TRBJ2-5; the D gene is possibly TRBD1 (6 bases). CDR1 is SGDLS, CDR2 YYNGEE, per germline. The CDR3 extends over 18 amino acids. V shed 4 bases and J shed 3 bases, with 25 bases lying between them. CDR3 region: CASSSGDAARGNKETQYF. DNA for the CDR3: TGTGCCAGCAGCTCCGGAGACGCTGCAAGGGGGAATAAAGAGACCCAGTACTTC.

The sample holds many counts of this clonotype. Here the CDR3 reads CASSPNRAQSYEQYF. In DNA, the CDR3 is TGTGCCAGCTCACCAAACAGGGCCCAGTCCTACGAGCAGTACTTC. The rearrangement links TRBV18 to TRBJ2-7, with D possibly being TRBD1 (6 bases). V was pared by 2 bases and J by 1 base, with 12 bases between. Germline V gives CDR1 KGHSH, CDR2 LQKENI. The CDR3 covers 15 residues.

Many counts were recorded for this clonotype. The rearrangement joins TRBV7-2 to TRBJ2-2; D is undetermined. V was trimmed by 4 bases and J by 0 bases, leaving 6 bases between them. Germline V gene data show CDR1 as SGHTA and CDR2 as FQGNSA. The CDR3 has 14 residues. This chain's CDR3 is CASSSQPNTGELFF. The CDR3 bases are TGTGCCAGCAGCTCTCAGCCGAACACCGGGGAGCTGTTTTTT. The complete variable domain, with remaining parts taken from reference TRBV7-2 and TRBJ2-2, reads GAGVSQSPSNKVTEKGKDVELRCDPISGHTALYWYRQSLGQGLEFLIYFQGNSAPDKSGLPSDRFSAERTGGSVSTLTIQRTQQEDSAVYLCASSSQPNTGELFFGEGSRLTVL.

The CDR3 spells CSARPGTASIGSYNEQFF. The DNA for the CDR3 is TGCAGTGCTAGACCCGGGACAGCCTCAATTGGCTCCTACAATGAGCAGTTCTTC. This sequence joins TRBV20-1 and TRBJ2-1, with 7 bases matching TRBD1. V dropped 2 bases and J dropped 0; count of bases not matched to a gene: 13. The CDR3 is 18 residues long. Per germline, CDR1 DFQATT and CDR2 SNEGSKA (reference sequence).

This clonotype came up many times. The chain joins TRBV9 to TRBJ2-1; D is unresolved. V was cut by 3 bases and J by 5 bases, with 18 bases left in between. CDR1 SGDLS and CDR2 YYNGEE come from the germline V gene. The CDR3 consists of 16 residues. CDR3 nucleotides: TGTGCCAGCAGCGATGACCGGCTAGGGCTTAACAATGAGCAGTTCTTC. It codes for CASSDDRLGLNNEQFF.

This clonotype was counted many times. This chain uses TRBV7-3 with TRBJ2-7, with 8 nucleotides matching TRBD2. Trimming at V came to 3 bases and at J to 5 bases, leaving 9 bases not matched to a gene. Germline CDR1 is SGHTA and CDR2 is FQGTGA. CDR3 length: 15 residues. In nucleotides, the CDR3 is TGTGCCAGCAGCTTGGACGGGAGGGCCTGGGACGAGCAGTACTTC. It specifies CASSLDGRAWDEQYF.

In the case of this clonotype: One end of the junction fails to match germline, which may point to a read error. The chain couples TRBV2 to TRBJ1-1; 12 bases are shared with TRBD1. The CDR3 sequence is 15 residues long. The germline V gene encodes CDR1 SNHLY and CDR2 FYNNEI. CDR3 residues: CVSMVPGQGATEAFF. In DNA form, the CDR3 reads TGTGTCAGCATGGTCCCGGGACAGGGGGCCACTGAAGCTTTCTTT.

CDR3 nucleotides: TGCAGCGTTGATATTGGAGCGGGAGAGTTCTTC. Amino acid sequence: CSVDIGAGEFF. The chain combines TRBV29-1 with TRBJ2-1; 8 bases line up with TRBD2. This CDR3 is built from 11 residues. J lost 14 bases, V lost 3 bases, and 6 bases had no gene match. CDR1 SQVTM and CDR2 ANQGSEA come from the germline V gene.